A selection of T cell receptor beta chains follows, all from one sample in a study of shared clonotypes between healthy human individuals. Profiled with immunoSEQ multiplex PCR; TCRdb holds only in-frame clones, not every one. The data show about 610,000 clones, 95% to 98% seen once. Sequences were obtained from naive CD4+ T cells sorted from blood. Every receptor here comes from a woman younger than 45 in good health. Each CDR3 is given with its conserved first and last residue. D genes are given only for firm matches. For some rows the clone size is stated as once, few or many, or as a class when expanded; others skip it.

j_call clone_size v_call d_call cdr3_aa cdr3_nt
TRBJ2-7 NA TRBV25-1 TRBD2 CASSPLADPREQYF TGTGCCAGCAGTCCGCTAGCGGACCCGAGGGAGCAGTACTTC
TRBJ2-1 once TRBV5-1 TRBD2 CASSLTSGSAGSNEQFF TGCGCCAGCAGCTTGACTAGCGGGAGCGCAGGGTCCAATGAGCAGTTCTTC
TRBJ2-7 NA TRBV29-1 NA CSVDRDRLYEQYF TGCAGCGTTGATCGAGACAGGCTCTACGAGCAGTACTTC
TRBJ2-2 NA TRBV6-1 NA CASSVISNTGELFF TGTGCCAGCAGTGTTATATCTAACACCGGGGAGCTGTTTTTT
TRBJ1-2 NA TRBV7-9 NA CASSSRTDNYGYTF TGTGCCAGCAGCTCACGGACAGACAACTATGGCTACACCTTC
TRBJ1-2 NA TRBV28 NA CASSSTGTRGTF TGTGCCAGCAGTTCTACAGGGACCCGCGGCACCTTC
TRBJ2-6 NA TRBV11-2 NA CASSFRGLSSGANVLTF TGTGCCAGCAGCTTTCGGGGCCTCAGCTCTGGGGCCAACGTCCTGACTTTC
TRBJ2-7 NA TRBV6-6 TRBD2 CASSFPGSGGYEQYF TGTGCCAGCAGTTTCCCTGGCAGCGGGGGGTACGAGCAGTACTTC
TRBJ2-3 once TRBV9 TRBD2 CASSAQGLAAADTQYF TGTGCCAGCAGCGCCCAAGGCCTAGCGGCCGCAGATACGCAGTATTTT
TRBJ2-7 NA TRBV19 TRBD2 CASSGLAFYEQYF TGTGCCAGTAGTGGACTAGCGTTCTACGAGCAGTACTTC
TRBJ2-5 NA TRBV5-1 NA CASSLGRQETQYF TGCGCCAGCAGCTTGGGGCGGCAAGAGACCCAGTACTTC
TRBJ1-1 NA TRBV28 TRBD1 CASSFRQGAGGAFF TGTGCCAGCAGTTTCCGACAGGGGGCGGGTGGGGCTTTCTTT
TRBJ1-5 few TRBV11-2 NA CASSPTGGNQPQHF TGTGCCAGCAGCCCGACAGGTGGCAATCAGCCCCAGCATTTT
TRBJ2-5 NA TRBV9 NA CASSTRASPETQYF TGTGCCAGCAGCACCCGGGCCTCCCCCGAGACCCAGTACTTC
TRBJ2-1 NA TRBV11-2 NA CASSSPFKDYNEQFF TGTGCCAGCAGCTCACCCTTTAAAGATTACAATGAGCAGTTCTTC
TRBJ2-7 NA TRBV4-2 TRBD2 CASSPQGLAEYEQYF TGTGCCAGCAGCCCCCAAGGACTAGCGGAGTACGAGCAGTACTTC
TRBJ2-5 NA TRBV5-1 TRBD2 CASSLVSSGRGETQYF TGCGCCAGCAGCTTGGTTTCTAGCGGGAGAGGAGAGACCCAGTACTTC
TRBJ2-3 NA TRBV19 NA CASSTTDTQYF TGTGCCAGTAGTACTACAGATACGCAGTATTTT
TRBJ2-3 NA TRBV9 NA CASSVSGAPDTQYF TGTGCCAGCAGCGTATCGGGAGCCCCAGATACGCAGTATTTT
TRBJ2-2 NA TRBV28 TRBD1 CASSWNRGGELFF TGTGCCAGCAGTTGGAACAGGGGTGGGGAGCTGTTTTTT
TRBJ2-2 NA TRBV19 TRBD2 CASSTLPRESTGELFF TGTGCCAGTAGTACCCTACCGCGGGAGAGCACCGGGGAGCTGTTTTTT
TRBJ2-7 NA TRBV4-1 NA CASSQDLGGGYYEQYF TGCGCCAGCAGCCAAGATTTGGGAGGGGGCTATTACGAGCAGTACTTC
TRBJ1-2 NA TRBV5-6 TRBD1 CASSLSGGPHYGYTF TGTGCCAGCAGCTTGTCAGGGGGGCCCCACTATGGCTACACCTTC
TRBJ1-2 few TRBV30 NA CAWSVTGSGGYTF TGTGCCTGGAGTGTAACAGGGAGTGGTGGCTACACCTTC
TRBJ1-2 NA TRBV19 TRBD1 CATVTGVGYTF TGTGCCACCGTAACAGGGGTCGGCTACACCTTC
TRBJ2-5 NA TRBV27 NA CASSISRGKTQYF TGTGCCAGCAGCATCTCCCGGGGGAAGACCCAGTACTTC
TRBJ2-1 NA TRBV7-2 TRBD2 CASSNRASGYNEQFF TGTGCCAGCAGCAATAGGGCTAGCGGATACAATGAGCAGTTCTTC
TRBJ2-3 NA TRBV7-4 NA CASIDSPVYTDTQYF TGTGCCAGCATCGACTCCCCAGTGTACACAGATACGCAGTATTTT
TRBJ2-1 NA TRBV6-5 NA CASSSALEQFF TGTGCCAGCAGTAGCGCACTAGAGCAGTTCTTC
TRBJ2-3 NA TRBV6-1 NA CASSEVGRGSLMAGTDTQYF TGTGCCAGCAGTGAAGTGGGAAGGGGTAGCCTTATGGCTGGCACAGATACGCAGTATTTT